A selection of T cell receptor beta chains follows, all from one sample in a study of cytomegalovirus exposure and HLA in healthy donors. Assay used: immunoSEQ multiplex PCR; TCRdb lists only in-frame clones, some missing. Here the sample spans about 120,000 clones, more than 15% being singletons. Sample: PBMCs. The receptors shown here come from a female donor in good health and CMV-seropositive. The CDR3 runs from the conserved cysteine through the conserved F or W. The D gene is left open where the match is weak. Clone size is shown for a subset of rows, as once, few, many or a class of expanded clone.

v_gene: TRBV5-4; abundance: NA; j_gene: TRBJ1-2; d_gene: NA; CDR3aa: CASSSRTDFTNYGYTF; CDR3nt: TGTGCCAGCAGCTCACGGACAGATTTCACCAACTATGGCTACACCTTC
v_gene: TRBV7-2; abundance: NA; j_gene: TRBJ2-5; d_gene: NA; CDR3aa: CASRGYQETQYF; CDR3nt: TGTGCCTCCCGGGGTTATCAAGAGACCCAGTACTTC
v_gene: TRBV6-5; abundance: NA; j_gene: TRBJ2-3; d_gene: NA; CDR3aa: CASRLGGTSTDTQYF; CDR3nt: TGTGCCAGCAGGCTCGGGGGTACGAGCACAGATACGCAGTATTTT
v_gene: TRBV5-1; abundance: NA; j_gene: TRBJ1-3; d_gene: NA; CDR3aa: CASTFDGGNTIYF; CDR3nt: TGCGCCAGCACATTTGATGGGGGGAACACCATATATTTT
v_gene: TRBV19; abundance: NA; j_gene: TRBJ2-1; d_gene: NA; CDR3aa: CASSPTRPNEQFF; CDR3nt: TGTGCCAGTAGTCCAACTAGACCCAATGAGCAGTTCTTC
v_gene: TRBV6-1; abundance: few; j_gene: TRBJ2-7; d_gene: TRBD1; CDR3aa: CASSEVGRGYEQYF; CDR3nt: TGTGCCAGCAGTGAAGTAGGCAGGGGGTACGAGCAGTACTTC
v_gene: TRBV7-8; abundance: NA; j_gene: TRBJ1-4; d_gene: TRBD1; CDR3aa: CASSTQTGEAATNEKLFF; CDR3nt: TGTGCCAGCAGCACACAGACAGGGGAGGCTGCTACTAATGAAAAACTGTTTTTT
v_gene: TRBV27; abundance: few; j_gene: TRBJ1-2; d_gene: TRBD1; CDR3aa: CASSIGTGGGYTF; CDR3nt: TGTGCCAGCAGTATCGGGACAGGGGGTGGCTACACCTTC
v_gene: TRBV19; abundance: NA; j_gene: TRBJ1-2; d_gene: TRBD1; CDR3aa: CASSIIGGQGDGYTF; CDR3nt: TGTGCCAGTAGTATAATTGGGGGACAGGGCGATGGCTACACCTTC
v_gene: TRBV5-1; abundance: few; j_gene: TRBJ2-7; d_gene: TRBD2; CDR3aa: CASSASGTSGMHEQYF; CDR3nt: TGCGCCAGCAGCGCATCCGGGACTAGCGGGATGCACGAGCAGTACTTC
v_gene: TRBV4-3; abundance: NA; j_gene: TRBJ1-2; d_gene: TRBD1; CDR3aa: CASSQEWAGGLGYTF; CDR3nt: TGCGCCAGCAGCCAAGAGTGGGCAGGGGGCCTTGGCTACACCTTC
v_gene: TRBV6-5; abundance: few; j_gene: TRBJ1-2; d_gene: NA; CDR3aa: CASRELSETRYGYTF; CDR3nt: TGTGCCAGCAGGGAGCTGTCCGAAACACGATATGGCTACACCTTC
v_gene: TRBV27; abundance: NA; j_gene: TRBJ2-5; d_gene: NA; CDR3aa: CATPSTGETQYF; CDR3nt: TGTGCCACCCCCTCCACGGGGGAGACCCAGTACTTC
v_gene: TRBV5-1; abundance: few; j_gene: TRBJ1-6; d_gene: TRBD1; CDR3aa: CASSLGIGTGYRSNSPLHF; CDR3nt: TGCGCCAGCAGCTTGGGGATCGGGACAGGGTATAGGTCGAATTCACCCCTCCACTTT
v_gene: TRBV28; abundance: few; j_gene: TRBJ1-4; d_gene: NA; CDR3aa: CASSSLMSRGEKLFF; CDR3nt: TGTGCCAGCAGTAGTCTTATGTCCCGGGGTGAAAAACTGTTTTTT
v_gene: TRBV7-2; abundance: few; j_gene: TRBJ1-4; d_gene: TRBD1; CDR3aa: CASSPTGGGEKLFF; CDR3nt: TGTGCCAGCAGCCCCACAGGGGGGGGTGAAAAACTGTTTTTT
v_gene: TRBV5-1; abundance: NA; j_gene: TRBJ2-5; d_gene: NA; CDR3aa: CASSLGSVVGVETQYF; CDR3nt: TGCGCCAGCAGCCTCGGTTCGGTGGTAGGGGTGGAGACCCAGTACTTC